These 5 T cell receptor beta chains originate from one sample sequenced in a study of T cells in Graves' hyperthyroidism and ophthalmopathy. The source material, RNA transcripts, was used to amplify TCR beta CDR3 regions. HTBI primers were used for first-round RT-PCR of the TCR CDR3. TCRdb used MiXCR to reprocess the multiplex PCR reads, holding one entry per CDR3 protein. The sample has roughly 840,000 distinct CDR3 sequences; more than 30% are singletons. Sequencing used blood. The receptor source for this set is a man between 18 and 29 years old with Graves' hyperthyroidism.

This sequence joins TRBV25-1 and TRBJ1-4; possible D gene TRBD1, 5 bases. Germline V lookup: CDR1 MGHDK, CDR2 SYGVNS. The CDR3 has 15 residues. The V end was cut by 1 base, the J end by 8 bases, with 14 bases between. CDR3 amino acids: CASSEWGLGREKLFF. Here the CDR3 DNA reads TGTGCCAGCAGTGAATGGGGCCTCGGGAGGGAAAAACTGTTTTTT.

This chain connects TRBV12-3 or TRBV12-4 to TRBJ2-7; no clear D. This CDR3 is built from 12 residues. The V gene lost 3 bases and the J gene lost 7 bases, with 10 bases spanning the gap. The CDR3: CASSLVRREQYF. The CDR3 DNA reads TGTGCCAGCAGTTTGGTGCGAAGGGAGCAGTACTTC.

This clonotype was seen at least ten times. The genes are TRBV4-1 and TRBJ1-6; unclear D gene. The CDR3 contains 12 residues. Germline CDR1 is MGHRA and CDR2 is YSYEKL. V lost 0 bases and J 14 bases, leaving 8 bases between the germline ends. CDR3 in amino acids: CASSQDLEALHF. The CDR3 bases are TGCGCCAGCAGCCAAGATCTGGAAGCCCTCCACTTT.

In this sample, this clonotype turned up a few times. This sequence joins TRBV19 and TRBJ1-5; 7 nucleotides match TRBD1. Germline V gene data show CDR1 as LNHDA and CDR2 as SQIVND (reference sequence). V was clipped by 4 bases and J by 4 bases; unmatched bases: 10. The CDR3 extends over 16 amino acids. CDR3 coding DNA: TGTGCCAGTAGTACCATCGCCGGGACAGATAATCAGCCCCAGCATTTT. Amino acid sequence: CASSTIAGTDNQPQHF.

This clonotype appeared many times. This CDR3 reads CASSVRDRAVTEAFF. In nucleotides, the CDR3 is TGTGCCAGCAGTGTCCGGGACAGGGCTGTCACTGAAGCTTTCTTT. The rearrangement links TRBV25-1 to TRBJ1-1; 9 nucleotides line up with TRBD1. Germline CDR1 and CDR2: MGHDK and SYGVNS. The V and J ends lost 4 bases and 4 bases, in that order; junction bases with no gene match: 7. CDR3 size: 15 residues.